This TCR beta chain was documented in a study of T cell responses to AZD1222 COVID-19 vaccine. In this sample, this clone turned up a few times. Here immunoSEQ multiplex PCR was the method, and the copy in TCRdb shows in-frame clones only, minus some. Of around 120,000 clones detected, approximately 90% appear once; the ten largest clones hold 3.5%. Trimming removed 5 bases at V and 1 base at J, with 17 bases between. This CDR3 is 17 amino acids long. The germline V gene has CDR1 MNHEY and CDR2 SMNVEV (reference sequence). Material: peripheral blood, obtained 28 days after the second AZD1222 dose. The chain uses TRBV27 and TRBJ1-4; D may be TRBD1 (6 bases). The receptor comes from an adult who received the AZD1222 COVID-19 vaccine. The CDR3 loop is CASSRRSGGRTNEKLFF. CDR3 DNA sequence: TGTGCCAGCAGTCGACGGAGCGGGGGGCGAACTAATGAAAAACTGTTTTTT.